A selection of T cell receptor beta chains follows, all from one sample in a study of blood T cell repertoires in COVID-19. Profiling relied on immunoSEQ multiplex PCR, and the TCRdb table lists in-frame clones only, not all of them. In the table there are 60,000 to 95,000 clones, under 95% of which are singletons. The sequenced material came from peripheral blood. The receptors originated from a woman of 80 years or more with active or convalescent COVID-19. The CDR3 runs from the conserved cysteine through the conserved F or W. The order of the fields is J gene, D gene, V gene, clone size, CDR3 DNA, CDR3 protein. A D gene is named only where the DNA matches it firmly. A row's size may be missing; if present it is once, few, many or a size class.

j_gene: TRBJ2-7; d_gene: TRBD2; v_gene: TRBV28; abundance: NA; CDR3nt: TGTGCCAGTGCTAGCGGGGATTACCTACGAAAGCAGTACTTC; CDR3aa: CASASGDYLRKQYF
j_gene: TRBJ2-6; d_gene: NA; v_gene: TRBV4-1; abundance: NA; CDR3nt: TGCGCCAGCACCTCCCCAACAGGGTTTGGGGCCAACGTCCTGACTTTC; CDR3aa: CASTSPTGFGANVLTF
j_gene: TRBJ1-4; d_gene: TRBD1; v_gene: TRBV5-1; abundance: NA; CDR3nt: TGCGCCAGCAGCTTGGAGACAGGGGGTGCCAACAAACTGTTTTTT; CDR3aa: CASSLETGGANKLFF
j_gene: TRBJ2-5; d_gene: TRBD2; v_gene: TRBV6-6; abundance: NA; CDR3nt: TGTGCCAGCAGTTATTCTAGCGGAGGTGGACACTTC; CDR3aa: CASSYSSGGGHF
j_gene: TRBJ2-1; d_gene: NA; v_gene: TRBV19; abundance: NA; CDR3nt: TGTGCCAGTAGTATAGGGGCGATCTCCTACAATGAGCAGTTCTTC; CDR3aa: CASSIGAISYNEQFF
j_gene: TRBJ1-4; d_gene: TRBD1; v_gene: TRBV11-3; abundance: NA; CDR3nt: TGTGCCAGCAGCCAAGGGGGCTCGGGTGAAAAACTGTTTTTT; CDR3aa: CASSQGGSGEKLFF
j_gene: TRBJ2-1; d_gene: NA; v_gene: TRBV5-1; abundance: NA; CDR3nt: TGCGCCAGCAGCTACGGGAACTCCTACAATGAGCAGTTCTTC; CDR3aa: CASSYGNSYNEQFF
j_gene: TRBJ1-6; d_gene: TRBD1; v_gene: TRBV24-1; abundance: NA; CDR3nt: TGTGCCACCAGTGATGGCCCGGGACAGGGGGTAGGGATACACTCCTATAATTCACCCCTCCACTTT; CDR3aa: CATSDGPGQGVGIHSYNSPLHF
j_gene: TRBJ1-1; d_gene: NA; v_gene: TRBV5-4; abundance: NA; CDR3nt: TGTGCCAGTGGTCACATTGCCGGGGAAGCTTTCTTT; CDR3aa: CASGHIAGEAFF
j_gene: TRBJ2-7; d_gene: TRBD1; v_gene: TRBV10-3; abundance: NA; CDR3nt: TGTGCCACCTCAAAGACAGGGACCTACGAGCAGTACTTC; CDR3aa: CATSKTGTYEQYF
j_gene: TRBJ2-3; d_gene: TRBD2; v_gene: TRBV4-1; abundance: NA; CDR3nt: TGCGCCAGCAGCCAAGGCCGGGTAAGAGCGGGGTTATCAGATACGCAGTATTTT; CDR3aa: CASSQGRVRAGLSDTQYF
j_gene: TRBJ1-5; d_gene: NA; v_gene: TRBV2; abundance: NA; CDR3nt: TGTGCCTCGGGCCCCGGGGTCAGTCAGCCCCAGCATTTT; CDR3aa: CASGPGVSQPQHF
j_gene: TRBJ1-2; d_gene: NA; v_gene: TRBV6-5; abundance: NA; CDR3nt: TGTGCCAGCAGTTACAGACAGACCAACTATGGCTACACCTTC; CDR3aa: CASSYRQTNYGYTF
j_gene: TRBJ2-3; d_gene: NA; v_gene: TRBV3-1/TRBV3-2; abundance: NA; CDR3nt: TGTGCCAGCAGCCACCTGTTGGGGGGTGCTGGCACAGATACGCAGTATTTT; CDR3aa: CASSHLLGGAGTDTQYF
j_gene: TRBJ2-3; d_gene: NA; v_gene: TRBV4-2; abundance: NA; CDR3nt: TGTGCCAGCAGCCAAGACCTAGCCGCAGATACGCAGTATTTT; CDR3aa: CASSQDLAADTQYF
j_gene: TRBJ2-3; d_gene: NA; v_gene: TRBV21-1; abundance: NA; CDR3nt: TGTGCCATCGTATCAGGACAGCACCTTGACCAGTATTTT; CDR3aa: CAIVSGQHLDQYF
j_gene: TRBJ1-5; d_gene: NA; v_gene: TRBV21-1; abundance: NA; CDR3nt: TGTGCCAGCAGCATTTTAGAACAGGGCCACCGGAGCAATCAGCCCCAGCATTTT; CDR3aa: CASSILEQGHRSNQPQHF
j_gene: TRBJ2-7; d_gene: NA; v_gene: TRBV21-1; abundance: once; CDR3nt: TGTGCCAGCAGCAGTCGGACAGGGTTCCACGAGCAGTACTTC; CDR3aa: CASSSRTGFHEQYF
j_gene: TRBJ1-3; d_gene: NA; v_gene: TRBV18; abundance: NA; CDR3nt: TGTGCCAGCTCACCACAGGGGAAAGGAAACACCATATATTTT; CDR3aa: CASSPQGKGNTIYF
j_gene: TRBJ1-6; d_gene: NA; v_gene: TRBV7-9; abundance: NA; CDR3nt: TGTGCCACAACAGGGCCTAATTCACCCCTCCACTTT; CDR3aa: CATTGPNSPLHF
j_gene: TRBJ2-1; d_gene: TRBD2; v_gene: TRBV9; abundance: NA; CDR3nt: TGTGCCAGCAGCGGCTCCGGGACTAGCGGGGGAAGGGAGCAGTTCTTC; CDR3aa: CASSGSGTSGGREQFF
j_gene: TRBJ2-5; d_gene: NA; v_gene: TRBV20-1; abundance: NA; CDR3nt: TGCAGTGCTAGTCTCAGGGCCCAAGAGACCCAGTACTTC; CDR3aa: CSASLRAQETQYF
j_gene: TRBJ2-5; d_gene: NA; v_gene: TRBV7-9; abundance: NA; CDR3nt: TGTGCCAGCAGCTTTCTCCAAGAGACCCAGTACTTC; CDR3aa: CASSFLQETQYF
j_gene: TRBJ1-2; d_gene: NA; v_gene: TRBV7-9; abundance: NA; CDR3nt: TGTGCCCTTAATCCGTTTGGCTACACCTTC; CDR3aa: CALNPFGYTF
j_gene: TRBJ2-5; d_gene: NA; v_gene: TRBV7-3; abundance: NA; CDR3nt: TGTGCCAGCAGCTTACTGGCGGGATCGAGGGAGACCCAGTACTTC; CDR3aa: CASSLLAGSRETQYF
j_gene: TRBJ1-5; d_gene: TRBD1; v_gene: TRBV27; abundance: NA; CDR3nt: TGTGCCAGCAGCGGACAGGGGGTAGCCGCTCGAAATCAGCCCCAGCATTTT; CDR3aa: CASSGQGVAARNQPQHF